Listed below are T cell receptor beta chains from one sample, sequenced in a study of regulatory T cells in long-lasting Graves disease. TCRdb used MiXCR to reprocess the multiplex PCR reads, holding one entry per CDR3 protein. Among hundreds of thousands of distinct CDR3 sequences, about 20% were seen once, and the ten largest hold around 14%. The sample consisted of peripheral blood mononuclear cells (PBMCs), taken when the disease was refractory, from a patient treated with antithyroid drugs. These receptors all come from a female donor with Graves disease. Both conserved end residues are part of each CDR3.

V gene: TRBV7-2
J gene: TRBJ2-1
CDR3 protein: CASSLGGQAYNEQFF

V gene: TRBV18
J gene: TRBJ2-5
CDR3 protein: CASSPEGQETQYF

V gene: TRBV6-1
J gene: TRBJ1-1
CDR3 protein: CASNFGTPNTEAFF

V gene: TRBV3-1
J gene: TRBJ1-2
CDR3 protein: CASSQVGPYGYTF

V gene: TRBV29-1
J gene: TRBJ1-2
CDR3 protein: CSVEDFGQGNYTF

V gene: TRBV19
J gene: TRBJ1-2
CDR3 protein: CASGRTGLDNYGYTF

V gene: TRBV9
J gene: TRBJ1-2
CDR3 protein: CASSVGTGGNYGYTF

V gene: TRBV30
J gene: TRBJ1-4
CDR3 protein: CAWSARNEKLFF

V gene: TRBV28
J gene: TRBJ2-3
CDR3 protein: CASSPEDRSTDTQYF

V gene: TRBV19
J gene: TRBJ1-5
CDR3 protein: CASSMDPSPQHF

V gene: TRBV5-5
J gene: TRBJ1-5
CDR3 protein: CASSRIAGMGNQPQHF

V gene: TRBV6-1
J gene: TRBJ1-5
CDR3 protein: CASSQTGPQHF

V gene: TRBV6-5
J gene: TRBJ1-2
CDR3 protein: CASSSTVRYGYTF

V gene: TRBV20-1
J gene: TRBJ2-5
CDR3 protein: CSAITSGGRGWETQYF

V gene: TRBV5-8
J gene: TRBJ1-5
CDR3 protein: CASSSVDRSQPQHF

V gene: TRBV7-2
J gene: TRBJ2-2
CDR3 protein: CASSPGQGFMPGELFF

V gene: TRBV28
J gene: TRBJ2-5
CDR3 protein: CASSFAGVQETQYF

V gene: TRBV20-1
J gene: TRBJ1-5
CDR3 protein: CSAQSSVGNQPQHF